This TCR beta chain originates from a study of regulatory T cells in long-lasting Graves disease. The sample's time point: newly diagnosed GD, antithyroid drugs for less than 3 months. Extracted RNA from PBMCs served as the source of the TCR library. The authors diagnosed Graves' disease using American Thyroid Association guidelines. The table lists this clonotype with many counts. Trimming left V 4 bases short and J 0 bases short, with 13 bases between. The CDR3 sequence is 16 residues long. Both iRepertoire HTBI primers and Arm-PCR of CDR3 regions were used to build the TCR beta libraries. Each CDR3 protein is one row after TCRdb ran MiXCR on the multiplex PCR reads. Of some 460,000 distinct CDR3 sequences detected, around 15% appear once; the ten largest clones hold 9% to 15%. The same specimen was also included in a second study, on T cells in Graves' hyperthyroidism and ophthalmopathy. Turning to that study: First-round RT-PCR with HTBI primers amplified the TCR CDR3 region.

The chain joins TRBV12-3 or TRBV12-4 to TRBJ1-5; possibly TRBD1 for D (6 bases). The receptor was derived from a man between 35 and 55 years old with Graves disease. The specimen was peripheral blood mononuclear cells (PBMCs), collected at new diagnosis, from a patient treated with antithyroid drugs. CDR3 DNA sequence: TGTGCCAGCAGTTGGGGGGGGCCTGATAGCAATCAGCCCCAGCATTTT. Amino acid sequence: CASSWGGPDSNQPQHF.